This T cell receptor beta chain was captured in a study of identical twins. With respect to this clonotype: Its target is unknown.

A universal primer site was created by template switching, with the cDNA bearing unique molecular identifiers. TCRdb reprocessed the 5' RACE reads with MiXCR, giving one entry per CDR3 protein. The data show roughly 1.6 million distinct CDR3 sequences, 25% to 35% seen once. Findings and caveats of the study: Reduced insertions were recorded for abundant cord blood beta clonotypes, with no such pattern in memory repertoires.

The origin of this receptor is a newborn girl in good health. Source material: cord blood.

The DNA of the CDR3 is TGCAGCGTTTTGCGACGGACAGGGACGGGCTACACCTTC. The encoded protein is CSVLRRTGTGYTF. The chain has TRBV29-1 and TRBJ1-2; 8 bases align to TRBD1. Unmatched junction bases numbered 10, after V lost 5 bases and J lost 8 bases. Per the germline V gene, CDR1 is SQVTM and CDR2 is ANQGSEA. There are 13 residues in the CDR3. Drawing the rest from reference TRBV29-1 and TRBJ1-2, the complete variable domain is SAVISQKPSRDICQRGTSLTIQCQVDSQVTMMFWYRQQPGQSLTLIATANQGSEATYESGFVIDKFPISRPNLTFSTLTVSNMSPEDSSIYLCSVLRRTGTGYTFGSGTRLTVV.